This T cell receptor (beta chain) derives from a study of cytomegalovirus exposure and HLA in healthy donors. There are 14 residues in the CDR3. Germline CDR1 reads MNHEY; CDR2 reads SMNVEV (reference sequence). V dropped 4 bases and J dropped 4 bases, with 14 bases sitting between them. Primers included in the PCR were 60 Vbeta and 13 Jbeta primers. Profiling relied on immunoSEQ multiplex PCR, and the TCRdb table lists in-frame clones only, not all of them. The table lists 200,000 or so clones, around three quarters of them singletons, with roughly a sixth in the top ten. The gene calls are TRBV27 and TRBJ2-7, with D maybe TRBD2 (6 bases). This TCR was recovered from a middle-aged man in good health and CMV-seronegative. Sequences were obtained from PBMCs. For the CDR3, the DNA is TGTGCCAGCAGTTCGGGTCCCCGGGGGTACGAGCAGTACTTC. Protein product: CASSSGPRGYEQYF.